These 5 T cell receptor beta chains originate from one sample sequenced in a study of early T cells in non-severe SARS-CoV-2 infection. TCRdb re-analysed the 5' RACE reads in MiXCR, keeping a single row per CDR3 protein. The sample lists tens of thousands of distinct CDR3 sequences, around a tenth occurring once. The sequencing sample was made of whole blood. The receptors originated from an adult who was a healthcare worker with PCR-confirmed SARS-CoV-2 infection or an uninfected control (not recorded which).

This clonotype was detected ten times or more. CDR3 region: CSASKGNTEAFF. The CDR3 nucleotides are TGCAGTGCTAGTAAGGGGAACACTGAAGCTTTCTTT. The V call is TRBV20-1, the J call TRBJ1-1; D remains unclear. The CDR3 has 12 residues. Trimming stripped 3 bases from V and 1 base from J, with 6 bases between. In germline, CDR1 is DFQATT, CDR2 SNEGSKA (reference sequence).

Regarding this clonotype: This could be a read error, since a much larger clone is one nucleotide away. The chain links TRBV4-1 to TRBJ2-2, with D unresolved. The CDR3 is made up of 16 amino acids. Per germline, CDR1 MGHRA and CDR2 YSYEKL. CDR3 in amino acids: CTSSQSGPPNTGELFF. The CDR3 DNA reads TGCACCAGCAGCCAATCCGGGCCGCCGAACACCGGGGAGCTGTTTTTT.

This clonotype was seen just once. This CDR3 fails to terminate in the conserved phenylalanine or tryptophan, so it likely reflects a read error. V is TRBV7-8 and J is TRBJ2-3; 12 bases line up with TRBD2. The germline CDR1 and CDR2 sequences are SGHVS and FQNEAQ. This CDR3 has 15 residues. V lost 5 bases and J lost 6; bases outside the gene matches: 6. CDR3 sequence reads: CASSKLAGGTDTQYS. The CDR3 DNA reads TGTGCCAGCAGCAAACTAGCGGGAGGTACTGATACGCAGTATTCT.

This clonotype was counted ten times or more. V is TRBV19 and J is TRBJ2-7; D possibly uses TRBD1 or TRBD2 (6 bases each). There are 16 residues in the CDR3. The V gene's germline CDR1 is LNHDA and CDR2 SQIVND (reference sequence). V was shortened by 3 bases and J by 2 bases, with 17 bases between the two germline ends. The CDR3 nucleotides are TGTGCCAGTAGTATCCTCCCGACGGGGGCGCCCTACGAGCAGTACTTC. It specifies CASSILPTGAPYEQYF.

This clonotype showed up just a few times. This chain connects TRBV2 to TRBJ1-4, with D tentatively TRBD1 (5 bases). Germline values: CDR1 SNHLY, CDR2 FYNNEI. The CDR3 covers 11 residues. V gave up 6 bases and J gave up 17 bases, with 16 bases separating them. The chain's CDR3 is CASSLRGQLFF. In DNA form, the CDR3 reads TGTGCCAGCAGCCTCCGGGGCCAGCTATTTTTT.